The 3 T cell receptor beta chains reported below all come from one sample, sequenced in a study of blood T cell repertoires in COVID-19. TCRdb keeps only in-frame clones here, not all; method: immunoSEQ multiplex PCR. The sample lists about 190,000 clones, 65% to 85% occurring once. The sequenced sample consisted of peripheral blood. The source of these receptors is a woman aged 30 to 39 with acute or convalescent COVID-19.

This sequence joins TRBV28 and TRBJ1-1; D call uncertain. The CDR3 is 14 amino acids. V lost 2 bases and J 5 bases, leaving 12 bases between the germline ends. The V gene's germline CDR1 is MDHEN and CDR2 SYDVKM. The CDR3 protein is CASSLDQVMTEAFF. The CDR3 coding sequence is TGTGCCAGCAGTTTAGATCAGGTAATGACTGAAGCTTTCTTT.

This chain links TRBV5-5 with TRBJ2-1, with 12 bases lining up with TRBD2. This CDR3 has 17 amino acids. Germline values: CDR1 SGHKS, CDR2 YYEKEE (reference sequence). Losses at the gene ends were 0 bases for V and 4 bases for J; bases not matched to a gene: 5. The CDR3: CASSLELAGGRYNEQFF. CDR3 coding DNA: TGTGCCAGCAGCTTGGAGCTAGCGGGGGGGCGGTACAATGAGCAGTTCTTC. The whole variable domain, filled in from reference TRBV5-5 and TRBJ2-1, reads DAGVTQSPTHLIKTRGQQVTLRCSPISGHKSVSWYQQVLGQGPQFIFQYYEKEERGRGNFPDRFSARQFPNYSSELNVNALLLGDSALYLCASSLELAGGRYNEQFFGPGTRLTVL.

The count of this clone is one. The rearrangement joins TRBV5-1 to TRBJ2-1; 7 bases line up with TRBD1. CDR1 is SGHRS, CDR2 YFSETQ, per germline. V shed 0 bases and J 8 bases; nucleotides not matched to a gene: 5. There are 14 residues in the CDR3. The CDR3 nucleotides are TGCGCCAGCAGCTTGGGACAGGGTGTCTATGAGCAGTTCTTC. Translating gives CASSLGQGVYEQFF.